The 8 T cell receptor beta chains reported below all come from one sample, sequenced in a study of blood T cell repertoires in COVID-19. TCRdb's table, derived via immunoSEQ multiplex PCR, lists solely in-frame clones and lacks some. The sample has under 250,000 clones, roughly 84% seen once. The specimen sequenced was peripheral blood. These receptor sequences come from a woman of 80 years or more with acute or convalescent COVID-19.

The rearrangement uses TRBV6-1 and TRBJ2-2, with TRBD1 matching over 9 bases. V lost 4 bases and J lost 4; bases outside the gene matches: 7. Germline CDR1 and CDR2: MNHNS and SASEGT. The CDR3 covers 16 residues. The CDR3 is CASSGWDRVVTGELFF. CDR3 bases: TGTGCCAGCAGTGGGTGGGACAGGGTGGTCACCGGGGAGCTGTTTTTT.

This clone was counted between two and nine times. CDR3 nucleotides: TGTGCCATCAGTGAGGGAACAGACAGGCCCTACGAGCAGTACTTC. This translates into CAISEGTDRPYEQYF. This chain connects TRBV10-3 to TRBJ2-7, with a tentative D call TRBD1 (6 bases). The CDR3 runs to 15 residues. Germline V gene data show CDR1 as ENHRY and CDR2 as SYGVKD. V shed 2 bases and J shed 2 bases, with 13 bases lying between them.

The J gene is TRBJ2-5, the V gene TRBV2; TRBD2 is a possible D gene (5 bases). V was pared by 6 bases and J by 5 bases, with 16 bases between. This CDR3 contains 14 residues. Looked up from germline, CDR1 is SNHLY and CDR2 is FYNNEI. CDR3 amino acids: CASRPQITGETQYF. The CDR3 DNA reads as TGTGCCAGCAGGCCACAGATTACGGGGGAGACCCAGTACTTC.

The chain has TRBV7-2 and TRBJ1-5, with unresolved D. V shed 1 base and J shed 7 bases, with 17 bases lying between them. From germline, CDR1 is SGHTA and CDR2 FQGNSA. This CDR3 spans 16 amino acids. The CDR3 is CASSLGGIRPEQPQHF. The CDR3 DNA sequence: TGTGCCAGCAGCTTAGGAGGGATTCGGCCAGAACAGCCCCAGCATTTT. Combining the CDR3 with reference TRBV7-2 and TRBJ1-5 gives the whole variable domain GAGVSQSPSNKVTEKGKDVELRCDPISGHTALYWYRQSLGQGLEFLIYFQGNSAPDKSGLPSDRFSAERTGGSVSTLTIQRTQQEDSAVYLCASSLGGIRPEQPQHFGDGTRLSIL.

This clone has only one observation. The CDR3 nucleotides are TGTGCCTGGGGGGGCAGACAGCCTGGAAACACCATATATTTT. Translation: CAWGGRQPGNTIYF. The chain carries TRBV30 and TRBJ1-3, with D perhaps matching TRBD1 (6 bases). This CDR3 spans 14 amino acids. Germline loops: CDR1 GTSNPN, CDR2 SVGIG (reference sequence). V was clipped by 5 bases and J by 2 bases, with 13 bases between them.

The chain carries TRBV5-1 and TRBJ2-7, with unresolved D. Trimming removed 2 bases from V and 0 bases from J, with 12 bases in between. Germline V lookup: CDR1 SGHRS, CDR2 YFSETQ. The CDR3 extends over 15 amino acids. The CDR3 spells CASSLLSQSSYEQYF. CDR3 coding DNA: TGCGCCAGCAGCTTACTTTCACAGAGCTCCTACGAGCAGTACTTC.

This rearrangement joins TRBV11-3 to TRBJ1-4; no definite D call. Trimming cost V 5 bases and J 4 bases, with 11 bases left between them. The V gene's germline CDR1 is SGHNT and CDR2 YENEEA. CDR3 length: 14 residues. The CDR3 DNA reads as TGTGCCAGCAGCCTGGCAGGATTTAATGAAAAACTGTTTTTT. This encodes CASSLAGFNEKLFF.

CDR3 bases: TGTGCCAGCACTTTGGGGACAGGGGAGTCAGGCTACACCTTC. Protein: CASTLGTGESGYTF. V is TRBV3-1 (or the pseudogene TRBV3-2) and J is TRBJ1-2; 10 bases match TRBD1. Losses at the gene ends were 7 bases for V and 8 bases for J; bases not matched to a gene: 10. CDR1 is LGHDT, CDR2 YNNKEL, per germline (reference sequence). There are 14 residues in the CDR3.